This T cell receptor beta chain was found in a study of T-cell reconstitution after alpha-beta-depleted transplantation in children. Broader study findings: The origin of high day-60 TCRbeta diversity in some patients lay in surviving recipient T cells and thymic progenitors. At one year after transplant, newly produced T cells mostly accounted for T-cell counts and diversity. By about two months after transplant, alpha-beta T cells reportedly arose from several hundred graft clones that had expanded.

This sample's TCRbeta library carried unique molecular identifier barcodes. TCRdb re-called the PCR reads with MiXCR, one entry per CDR3 protein. Among under 70,000 distinct CDR3 sequences listed, roughly a tenth were seen once. The V and J ends lost 1 base and 0 bases respectively, with 9 bases between them. The V gene's germline CDR1 is MGHDK and CDR2 SYGVNS. This CDR3 region has 15 residues. This clonotype was seen ten or more times. Its antigen is unidentified. The rearrangement links TRBV25-1 to TRBJ1-1, with a weak D call TRBD1 (5 bases). Sequencing was performed on PBMCs, taken before TCRalphabeta/CD19-depleted stem cell transplant. This TCR came from a boy younger than 18 with acute myeloid leukemia, due to receive a stem cell transplant. CDR3 bases: TGTGCCAGCAGTGAATTCGGGGGAGTGAACACTGAAGCTTTCTTT. It is translated as CASSEFGGVNTEAFF.